This T cell receptor (beta chain) was obtained from a study of somatic mutations in cytotoxic T cells in rheumatoid arthritis. Using immunoSEQ multiplex PCR, the repertoire was profiled, and TCRdb retains in-frame clones only, with some absent. The data show some 30,000 clones, with approximately 78% seen just once and around 8.3% held by the top ten. Separation of CD4+ and CD8+ cells was performed by positive magnetic bead selection, and purity was verified by flow cytometry. Germline CDR1 reads SGHNT; CDR2 reads YYREEE (reference sequence). The CDR3 is 15 amino acids. Trimming removed 2 bases from V and 6 bases from J; junction bases left unmatched: 8.

Input material: CD8+ T cells sorted from blood. This receptor was taken from an adult with rheumatoid arthritis. The chain joins TRBV5-4 to TRBJ2-1; the match to TRBD2 covers 7 bases. The CDR3 reads CASSFKRELSNEQFF. For the CDR3, the DNA is TGTGCCAGCAGCTTTAAGCGGGAACTCAGCAATGAGCAGTTCTTC.